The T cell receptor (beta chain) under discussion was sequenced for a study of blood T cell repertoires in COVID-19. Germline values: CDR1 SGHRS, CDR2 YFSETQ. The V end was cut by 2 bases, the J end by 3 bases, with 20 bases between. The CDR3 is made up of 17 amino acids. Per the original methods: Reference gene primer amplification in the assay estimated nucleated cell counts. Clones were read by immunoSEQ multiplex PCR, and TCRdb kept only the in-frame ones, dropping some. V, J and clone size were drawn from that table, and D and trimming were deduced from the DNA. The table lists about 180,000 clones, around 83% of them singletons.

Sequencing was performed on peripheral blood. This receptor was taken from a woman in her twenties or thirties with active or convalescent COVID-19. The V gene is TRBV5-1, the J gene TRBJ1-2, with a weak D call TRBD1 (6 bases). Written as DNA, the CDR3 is TGCGCCAGCAGCTTAGAGGACAGTTCTTGGGGCGACTATGGCTACACCTTC. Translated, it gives CASSLEDSSWGDYGYTF. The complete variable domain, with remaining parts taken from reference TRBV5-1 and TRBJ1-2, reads KAGVTQTPRYLIKTRGQQVTLSCSPISGHRSVSWYQQTPGQGLQFLFEYFSETQRNKGNFPGRFSGRQFSNSRSEMNVSTLELGDSALYLCASSLEDSSWGDYGYTFGSGTRLTVV.